This TCR beta chain was identified during a study of cytomegalovirus exposure and HLA in healthy donors. Study conclusions and caveats: Usually a TCR sequence was rare, but some public TCRs were found in many donors.

This clone was seen only once. Antigen specificity is unknown. All donors participated as healthy donors of bone marrow. The study ran its PCR with 60 Vbeta and 13 Jbeta primers. Clones were sequenced by immunoSEQ multiplex PCR, and TCRdb holds only the in-frame ones, with some missing. The table shows fewer than 250,000 clones, with about 77% occurring only once. Germline loops: CDR1 MGHDK, CDR2 SYGVNS. Deletions cut 1 base from V and 1 base from J, with 11 bases between. The CDR3 covers 16 residues. Sequenced material: PBMCs. This clonotype originated in a woman under 40 in good health and CMV-seropositive. This chain connects TRBV25-1 to TRBJ1-3; no reliable D call. For the CDR3, the DNA is TGTGCCAGCAGTGAATTACCCCCCCAGTCTGGAAACACCATATATTTT. Its translation: CASSELPPQSGNTIYF.